Listed below are T cell receptor beta chains from one sample, sequenced in a study of CXCR3-negative and CXCR3-positive naive CD8 T cells. Reprocessing the 5' RACE reads, TCRdb reports a single entry for every CDR3 protein and omits DNA. The record lists around 130,000 distinct CDR3 sequences, of which the ten most abundant hold about 0.62%. Sequencing input: naive CXCR3+ CD8+ T cells from blood. The receptor source for this set is a human donor in good health. Some clones in this sample may be carry-over from other donors' samples. CDR3s include the opening cysteine and the closing phenylalanine or tryptophan.

V,J,CDR3
TRBV7-8,TRBJ1-4,CASSPDRPDNEKLFF
TRBV5-6,TRBJ2-1,CASSLGGGGANEQFF
TRBV14,TRBJ2-4,CASSRGTSRTKNIQYF
TRBV2,TRBJ1-1,CASSVPKYPTDMNTEAFF
TRBV28,TRBJ2-5,CASSLSSGGLKETQYF
TRBV6-5,TRBJ2-3,CASSYSGGGGDTQYF
TRBV27,TRBJ2-1,CASSFGLAGASEQFF
TRBV5-6,TRBJ1-1,CASSTRVLTGVIGGEAFF
TRBV25-1,TRBJ1-2,CASSEQTGDYGYTF
TRBV12-3/TRBV12-4,TRBJ2-3,CASSDRGPTDTQYF
TRBV7-9,TRBJ1-1,CASSLLAGGRDTEAFF
TRBV11-2,TRBJ2-5,CASSHPGGGGEETQYF
TRBV10-2,TRBJ2-7,CASSELGQETYEQYF
TRBV10-3,TRBJ2-7,CAISESGGVGVQYF
TRBV29-1,TRBJ2-5,CSVDWTGDETQYF
TRBV29-1,TRBJ2-1,CSVEKRGPNEQFF
TRBV29-1,TRBJ2-7,CSGLTGAYEQYF
TRBV7-2,TRBJ1-1,CASTPIVASTEAFF
TRBV6-1,TRBJ1-1,CASSEMPGGTEAFF
TRBV5-1,TRBJ2-3,CATAPLYASTDTQYF
TRBV20-1,TRBJ1-4,CSAWTGTEKLFF
TRBV30,TRBJ2-3,CAWSQTGGAADTQYF
TRBV11-2,TRBJ1-1,CASSLDSFLNTEAFF
TRBV7-6,TRBJ2-2,CAGEGGTGKLFF
TRBV4-2,TRBJ2-7,CASSQDLQTIYEQYF
TRBV6-2/TRBV6-3,TRBJ2-1,CASSYPTLTSGGAPYNEQFF
TRBV12-3/TRBV12-4,TRBJ2-7,CASTPTDFYEQYF
TRBV29-1,TRBJ1-1,CSVNGFVDSMNTEAFF
TRBV11-2,TRBJ2-2,CASSAPYTGELFF
TRBV28,TRBJ2-1,CASTWGGGDNEQFF
TRBV28,TRBJ2-7,CATKDSGAYEQYF
TRBV27,TRBJ2-5,CASSLSWTDQETQYF
TRBV10-3,TRBJ2-2,CAISEPGLETGELFF
TRBV6-2/TRBV6-3,TRBJ2-7,CASSYSAILAGVDEQYF
TRBV9,TRBJ2-5,CASSPDRFLMETQYF
TRBV29-1,TRBJ2-7,CSVEREYSYEQYF
TRBV29-1,TRBJ2-7,CSVQRGTGFEQYF
TRBV13,TRBJ2-5,CAGSLPTGIRGTETQYF
TRBV27,TRBJ1-2,CASSLSTGMHYGYTF
TRBV5-1,TRBJ2-7,CASSWRRGYEQYF
TRBV5-5,TRBJ1-2,CASSLGTGVSYGYTF
TRBV5-1,TRBJ2-7,CASSLAGQGGYEQYF
TRBV5-6,TRBJ2-1,CASSLASGVFSYNEQFF
TRBV5-1,TRBJ2-3,CASSLEQTSTDTQYF
TRBV4-3,TRBJ1-2,CASSPAGGVRGYTF
TRBV7-9,TRBJ2-3,CASSLTGGSDTQYF
TRBV29-1,TRBJ2-1,CSVNGAGLTYNEQFF
TRBV2,TRBJ2-7,CASSDSWGYEQYF
TRBV29-1,TRBJ2-7,CSVSGSYEGLAGYEQYF
TRBV2,TRBJ2-2,CASRGLAGPNTGELFF
TRBV11-2,TRBJ2-1,CASSLPGLALSSYNEQFF